One T cell receptor beta chain is described in this entry. Its antigen is undetermined. These data come from a study of cytomegalovirus exposure and HLA in healthy donors. Study-wide background: Within the Caucasian-associated ancestry cluster were roughly 79% of the 398 genotyped donors. Study findings and constraints: According to reports, the classifier identified cytomegalovirus status with high specificity and sensitivity.

Vbeta (60) and Jbeta (13) primers were used in the PCR. This table comes from immunoSEQ multiplex PCR, and its TCRdb copy is limited to in-frame clones, with some not included. The repertoire has about 160,000 clones, roughly 80% of them found once; the top ten carry roughly 7.6%. CDR1 SGHVS and CDR2 FNYEAQ come from the germline V gene. CDR3 size: 14 residues. V lost 2 bases to trimming and J lost 4 bases, with 11 bases between them. The clonotype originates from a woman under 40 in good health and CMV-seropositive. The specimen sequenced was PBMCs. The chain has TRBV7-6 and TRBJ1-1; D is possibly TRBD1 (5 bases). As DNA, the CDR3 is TGTGCCAGCAGCTTATTTGACCAGGGCACTGAAGCTTTCTTT. Encoded protein: CASSLFDQGTEAFF.